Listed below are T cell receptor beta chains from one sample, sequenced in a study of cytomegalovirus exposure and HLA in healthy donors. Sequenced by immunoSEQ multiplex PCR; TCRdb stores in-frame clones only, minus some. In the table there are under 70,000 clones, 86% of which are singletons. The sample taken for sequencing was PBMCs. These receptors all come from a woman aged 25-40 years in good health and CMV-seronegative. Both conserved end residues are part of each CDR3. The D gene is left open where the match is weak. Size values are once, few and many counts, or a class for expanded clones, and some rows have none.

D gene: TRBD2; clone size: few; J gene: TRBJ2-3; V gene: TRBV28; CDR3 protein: CASSPMESGRNIRDTQYF; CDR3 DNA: TGTGCCAGCAGCCCCATGGAAAGCGGGAGAAATATTAGAGATACGCAGTATTTT
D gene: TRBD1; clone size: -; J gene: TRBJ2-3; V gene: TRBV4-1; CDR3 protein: CASSQDPVPGQGLTDTQYF; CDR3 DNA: TGCGCCAGCAGCCAAGATCCCGTTCCGGGACAGGGCCTCACAGATACGCAGTATTTT
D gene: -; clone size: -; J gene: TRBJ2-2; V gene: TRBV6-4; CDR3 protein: CASSDSVSGVHTGELFF; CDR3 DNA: TGTGCCAGCAGTGACTCGGTTAGCGGCGTCCACACCGGGGAGCTGTTTTTT
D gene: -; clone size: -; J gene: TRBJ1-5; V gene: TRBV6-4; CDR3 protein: CASSVGDDSNQPQHF; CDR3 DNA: TGTGCCAGCAGTGTCGGAGACGATAGCAATCAGCCCCAGCATTTT
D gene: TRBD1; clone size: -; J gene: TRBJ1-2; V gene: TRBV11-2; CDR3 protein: CASSPDRGYGYTF; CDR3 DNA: TGTGCCAGCAGCCCGGACAGGGGCTATGGCTACACCTTC
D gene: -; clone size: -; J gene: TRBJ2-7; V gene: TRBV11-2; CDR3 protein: CASSLGGTVSYEQYF; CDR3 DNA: TGTGCCAGCAGCTTGGGCGGGACAGTCAGCTACGAGCAGTACTTC
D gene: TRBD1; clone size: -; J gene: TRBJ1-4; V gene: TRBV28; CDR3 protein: CASRYRGSGEKLFF; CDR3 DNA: TGTGCCAGCAGATACAGGGGAAGCGGTGAAAAACTGTTTTTT
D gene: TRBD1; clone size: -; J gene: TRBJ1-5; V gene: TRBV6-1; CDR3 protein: CASSIRDREQPQHF; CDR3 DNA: TGTGCCAGCAGTATACGGGACAGGGAACAGCCCCAGCATTTT
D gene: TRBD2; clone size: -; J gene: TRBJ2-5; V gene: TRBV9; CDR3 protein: CASSPRVAGGQETQYF; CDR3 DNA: TGTGCCAGCAGCCCCCGGGTAGCGGGAGGTCAGGAGACCCAGTACTTC
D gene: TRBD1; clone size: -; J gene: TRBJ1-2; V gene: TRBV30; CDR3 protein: CAYGQGDGYTF; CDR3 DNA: TGTGCCTATGGACAGGGGGATGGCTACACCTTC
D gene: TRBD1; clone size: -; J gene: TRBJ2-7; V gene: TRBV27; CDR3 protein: CASSSQTGNPYEQYF; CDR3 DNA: TGTGCCAGCAGTTCCCAGACAGGGAACCCTTACGAGCAGTACTTC
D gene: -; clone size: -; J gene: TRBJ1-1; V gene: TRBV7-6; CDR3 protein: CASSLEAGGTEAFF; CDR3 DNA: TGTGCCAGCAGCTTAGAAGCGGGAGGGACTGAAGCTTTCTTT
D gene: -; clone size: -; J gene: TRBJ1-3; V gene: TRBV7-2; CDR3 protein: CASSLGPGNTIYF; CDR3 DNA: TGTGCCAGCAGCTTAGGTCCAGGAAACACCATATATTTT